This TCR beta chain was recorded in a study of blood T cell repertoires in COVID-19. As for the study in general: T cells, B-cell-depleted T cells, or PBMCs provided the cDNA or gDNA that served as material.

The CDR3 runs 15 residues. V was trimmed by 0 bases and J by 0 bases, leaving 9 bases between them. Germline CDR1 and CDR2: SGHDT and YYEEEE. Seattle patients were enrolled while actively infected and followed longitudinally. Authors' data handling: Amplification of reference gene primers provided the estimated nucleated cell counts. The repertoire was sequenced with immunoSEQ multiplex PCR; TCRdb's copy has only in-frame clones and lacks some. The V and J calls and the clone size are those of that table, but D and trimming were determined from the DNA. The sample comprises roughly 410,000 clones, 89% of which are singletons, and about 1.6% rests with the top ten.

The sample comprised peripheral blood. The V call is TRBV5-6, the J call TRBJ1-1; D remains unclear. The origin of this receptor is a woman aged 40 to 50 with COVID-19, enrolled during active disease. The CDR3 sequence is CASSLDAGLNTEAFF. The DNA of the CDR3 is TGTGCCAGCAGCTTGGACGCAGGCTTGAACACTGAAGCTTTCTTT. Filled out from reference TRBV5-6 and TRBJ1-1, the complete variable domain reads DAGVTQSPTHLIKTRGQQVTLRCSPKSGHDTVSWYQQALGQGPQFIFQYYEEEERQRGNFPDRFSGHQFPNYSSELNVNALLLGDSALYLCASSLDAGLNTEAFFGQGTRLTVV.